The 3 T cell receptor beta chains given below trace back to one sample, sequenced in a study of cytomegalovirus exposure and HLA in healthy donors. Researchers ran the PCR with 60 Vbeta and 13 Jbeta primers. Sequencing used immunoSEQ multiplex PCR; TCRdb keeps in-frame clones, though not all of them. The top ten clones hold around 4.8% of a sample with some 100,000 clones, 75% of them seen once. Material: PBMCs. The receptor set was obtained from a woman between 18 and 29 years old in good health and CMV-seropositive.

Only a few counts were recorded for this clone. The J gene is TRBJ1-1, the V gene TRBV6-5; a possible D gene is TRBD1 (6 bases). V was trimmed by 5 bases and J by 5 bases, leaving 15 bases between them. Germline CDR1 MNHEY, CDR2 SVGAGI. The CDR3 runs to 14 residues. The CDR3 DNA sequence: TGTGCCAGCAGTCGAAGCGGGGGGCGGACTGAAGCTTTCTTT. As protein: CASSRSGGRTEAFF.

V gene TRBV29-1 combines with J gene TRBJ2-7; D is uncertain. The CDR3 spans 12 residues. V shed 1 base and J shed 4 bases, with 8 bases lying between them. Germline CDR1 SQVTM, CDR2 ANQGSEA. The CDR3 DNA sequence: TGCAGCGTTGAAGGCTTCAGGTACGAGCAGTACTTC. It yields the protein CSVEGFRYEQYF.

The chain combines TRBV18 with TRBJ2-7; D is ambiguous. The CDR3 is 14 amino acids. Germline V gene data show CDR1 as KGHSH and CDR2 as LQKENI. Trimming left V 1 base short and J 3 bases short, with 10 bases between. CDR3 DNA: TGTGCCAGCTCACCACGCGCAACTGACTACGAGCAGTACTTC. Translating gives CASSPRATDYEQYF.